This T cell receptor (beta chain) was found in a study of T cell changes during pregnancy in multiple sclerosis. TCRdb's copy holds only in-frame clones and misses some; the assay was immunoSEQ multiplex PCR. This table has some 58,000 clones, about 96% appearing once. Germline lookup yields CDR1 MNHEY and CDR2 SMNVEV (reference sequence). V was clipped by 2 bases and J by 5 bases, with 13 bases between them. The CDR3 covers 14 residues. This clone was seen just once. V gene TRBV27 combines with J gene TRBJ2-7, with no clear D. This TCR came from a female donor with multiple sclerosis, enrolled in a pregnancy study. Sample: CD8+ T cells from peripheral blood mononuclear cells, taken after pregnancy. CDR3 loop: CASSLSITYDEQYF. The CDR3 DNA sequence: TGTGCCAGCAGTTTAAGCATTACCTACGACGAGCAGTACTTC.